This TCR beta chain is from a study of T cells in Graves' hyperthyroidism and ophthalmopathy. On the study more broadly: At initial diagnosis, before any treatment had begun, peripheral blood was obtained.

Duration under 3 months, a NOSPECS grade of at least 4, and a Clinical Activity Score of at least 3 characterized the ophthalmopathy patients. The CDR3 contains 19 residues. Per germline, CDR1 SGHRS and CDR2 YFSETQ. The V gene lost 0 bases and the J gene lost 3 bases, with 22 bases spanning the gap. Using RNA transcripts as the source, TCR beta CDR3 regions were amplified. The primer set for the first-round RT-PCR of the TCR CDR3 was HTBI. TCRdb analysed the multiplex PCR reads with MiXCR anew, one entry per CDR3 protein. The table shows fewer than 250,000 distinct CDR3 sequences, with 15% to 20% occurring only once.

The TCR comes from a woman aged 18-29 years with Graves' ophthalmopathy. Sequencing input: blood. V usage is TRBV5-1 and J usage is TRBJ2-4, with D tentatively TRBD2 (6 bases). The chain's CDR3 is CASSLGTGVILRGKNIQYF. The CDR3 DNA follows: TGCGCCAGCAGCTTGGGCACGGGAGTGATCTTACGGGGCAAAAACATTCAGTACTTC.